The source of this TCR beta chain is a study of control samples from healthy donors and cancer patients. The method was immunoSEQ multiplex PCR; TCRdb's version includes in-frame clones alone and lacks a portion of them. In the table there are around 130,000 clones, roughly nine tenths of which are singletons. This CDR3 contains 14 residues. Per germline, CDR1 MNHEY and CDR2 SVGEGT. With V trimmed by 4 bases and J by 3 bases, 5 bases remained unmatched. Sample: blood. This clonotype was obtained from a man in his fifties in good health. The rearrangement joins TRBV6-2 or TRBV6-3 to TRBJ1-1; 7 nucleotides line up with TRBD1. The CDR3 here is CASSSAGTDTEAFF. The DNA for the CDR3 is TGTGCCAGCAGTTCGGCCGGGACAGACACTGAAGCTTTCTTT.